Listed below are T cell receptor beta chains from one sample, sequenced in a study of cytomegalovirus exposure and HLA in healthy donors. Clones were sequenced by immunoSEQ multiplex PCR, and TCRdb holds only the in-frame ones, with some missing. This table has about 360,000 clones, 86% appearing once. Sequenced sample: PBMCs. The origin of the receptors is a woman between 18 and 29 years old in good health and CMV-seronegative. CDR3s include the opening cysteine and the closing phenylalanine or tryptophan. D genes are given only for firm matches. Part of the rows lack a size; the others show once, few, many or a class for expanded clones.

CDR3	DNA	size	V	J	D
CASSDSHRERRNQPQHF	TGTGCCAGCAGTGACTCGCACAGGGAAAGACGCAATCAGCCCCAGCATTTT	-	TRBV6-4	TRBJ1-5	-
CASSYSVRDTEAFF	TGTGCCAGCAGTTACTCGGTCAGGGACACTGAAGCTTTCTTT	-	TRBV6-6	TRBJ1-1	-
CASNIQGAGEQYF	TGTGCCAGCAACATACAGGGGGCGGGAGAGCAGTACTTC	-	TRBV6-5	TRBJ2-7	TRBD1
CASSLGGTGELFF	TGTGCCAGCAGCTTGGGCGGCACCGGGGAGCTGTTTTTT	-	TRBV5-4	TRBJ2-2	-
CASSPLGAGSYGYTF	TGTGCCAGCAGCCCTTTAGGGGCCGGTTCCTATGGCTACACCTTC	few	TRBV5-5	TRBJ1-2	-
CASSLTGNLNEQYF	TGCGCCAGCAGCTTAACAGGGAACCTAAACGAGCAGTACTTC	-	TRBV5-1	TRBJ2-7	-
CASSDPLETQYF	TGTGCCAGCAGTGATCCCCTAGAGACCCAGTACTTC	few	TRBV2	TRBJ2-5	-
CAWFTGGQGYNEQFF	TGTGCCTGGTTTACGGGGGGCCAGGGGTACAATGAGCAGTTCTTC	-	TRBV30	TRBJ2-1	-
CASSQDRGETQYF	TGTGCCAGCAGCCAAGACAGGGGGGAGACCCAGTACTTC	-	TRBV4-2	TRBJ2-5	TRBD1
CASSGQGIGGAFF	TGTGCCAGCAGTGGACAGGGAATAGGCGGAGCTTTCTTT	-	TRBV6-6	TRBJ1-1	TRBD1
CSVPNRGFGSEQFF	TGCAGCGTTCCCAACAGGGGATTCGGGAGTGAGCAGTTCTTC	-	TRBV29-1	TRBJ2-1	-
CASSEGGGNQPQHF	TGTGCCAGCAGTGAAGGGGGCGGCAATCAGCCCCAGCATTTT	-	TRBV25-1	TRBJ1-5	-
CASSLLGASGGGPYEQYF	TGCGCCAGCTCGCTCCTAGGGGCTAGCGGGGGGGGTCCCTACGAGCAGTACTTC	-	TRBV4-1	TRBJ2-7	TRBD2
CASSVRQAAYNEQFF	TGTGCCAGCAGCGTCCGACAGGCAGCCTACAATGAGCAGTTCTTC	-	TRBV9	TRBJ2-1	-
CASSITAPRNEQFF	TGTGCCAGTAGTATCACTGCCCCCCGTAATGAGCAGTTCTTC	-	TRBV19	TRBJ2-1	-
CASGTDRGRNTIYF	TGTGCCAGCGGGACCGACAGGGGCCGAAACACCATATATTTT	-	TRBV2	TRBJ1-3	TRBD1
CASSEKSAGGGDEQFF	TGTGCCAGCAGTGAAAAGTCGGCGGGTGGAGGCGATGAGCAGTTCTTC	-	TRBV6-1	TRBJ2-1	-
CASRGGGQLVYGYTF	TGTGCCAGCAGAGGTGGGGGACAGCTAGTCTATGGCTACACCTTC	once	TRBV7-9	TRBJ1-2	TRBD1
CARSLVGPYNEQFF	TGTGCCAGAAGCTTGGTGGGGCCCTACAATGAGCAGTTCTTC	-	TRBV5-3	TRBJ2-1	-
CASSEKRNPYEQYF	TGTGCCAGCAGCGAAAAGAGGAATCCCTACGAGCAGTACTTC	few	TRBV7-9	TRBJ2-7	-
CASSTPTGRYSGANVLTF	TGTGCCAGCAGCACCCCGACAGGTAGATACTCTGGGGCCAACGTCCTGACTTTC	-	TRBV7-9	TRBJ2-6	-
CASSLPSMGSAGELFF	TGTGCCAGCAGCTTACCTAGCATGGGGTCGGCCGGGGAGCTGTTTTTT	-	TRBV7-9	TRBJ2-2	-
CASSPSGGPHNEQFF	TGTGCCAGCAGCCCTAGCGGGGGCCCCCACAATGAGCAGTTCTTC	-	TRBV7-3	TRBJ2-1	TRBD2
CASSPPQGRNNEQYF	TGTGCCAGCTCACCACCCCAGGGGCGCAACAACGAGCAGTACTTC	-	TRBV18	TRBJ2-7	-
CAISESDRTAKNIQYF	TGTGCCATCAGTGAGTCGGACAGGACCGCCAAAAACATTCAGTACTTC	once	TRBV10-3	TRBJ2-4	TRBD1
CASSLWGDSYNEQFF	TGTGCCAGCAGCTTGTGGGGGGACTCCTACAATGAGCAGTTCTTC	-	TRBV5-6	TRBJ2-1	-
CASSEGTGGVETQYF	TGTGCCAGCAGTGAAGGGACAGGGGGCGTTGAGACCCAGTACTTC	-	TRBV6-1	TRBJ2-5	TRBD1
CASSEGAGTYEQYF	TGCGCCAGCAGTGAAGGGGCGGGGACCTACGAGCAGTACTTC	-	TRBV10-1	TRBJ2-7	-
CASTQTGINSPLHF	TGTGCCAGCACTCAGACAGGGATTAATTCACCCCTCCACTTT	-	TRBV6-6	TRBJ1-6	TRBD1
CASSHGGKNTEAFF	TGCGCCAGCAGCCATGGGGGCAAGAACACTGAAGCTTTCTTT	-	TRBV5-1	TRBJ1-1	-
CASSETGLGETQYF	TGCGCCAGCAGTGAAACAGGGCTTGGGGAGACCCAGTACTTC	-	TRBV10-1	TRBJ2-5	-
CASSLGKRLVQGLFRTYNEQFF	TGTGCCAGCAGCTTAGGAAAACGCCTTGTGCAGGGCCTTTTTAGGACCTACAATGAGCAGTTCTTC	-	TRBV7-8	TRBJ2-1	-
CASSQADRGLGETQYF	TGCGCCAGCAGCCAAGCCGACAGGGGGCTAGGAGAGACCCAGTACTTC	-	TRBV4-1	TRBJ2-5	TRBD1
CAISEWQGVNADTQYF	TGTGCCATCAGTGAGTGGCAGGGGGTAAACGCAGATACGCAGTATTTT	-	TRBV10-3	TRBJ2-3	TRBD1
CASSLRQGTYNEQFF	TGCGCCAGCAGCTTGAGGCAGGGCACCTACAATGAGCAGTTCTTC	-	TRBV5-1	TRBJ2-1	-
CAWSSGLAASSTDTQYF	TGTGCCTGGAGTTCGGGACTAGCGGCCTCTAGCACAGATACGCAGTATTTT	-	TRBV30	TRBJ2-3	TRBD2
CASSLVAGLNTEAFF	TGTGCCAGCAGCTTAGTCGCGGGCCTGAACACTGAAGCTTTCTTT	-	TRBV7-8	TRBJ1-1	-
CASSSSGSVAGVLDTQYF	TGTGCCAGCAGCTCTTCCGGGTCGGTGGCAGGGGTTTTGGATACCCAGTACTTC	-	TRBV7-2	TRBJ2-5	-
CASSLGVSGLMNTEAFF	TGTGCCAGCAGCTTAGGGGTAAGCGGACTTATGAACACTGAAGCTTTCTTT	-	TRBV11-2	TRBJ1-1	-
CASSSGLAGAYEQYF	TGTGCCAGCAGTTCCGGACTAGCGGGGGCCTACGAGCAGTACTTC	-	TRBV6-5	TRBJ2-7	TRBD2
CASRSDTLYGYTF	TGTGCCAGCAGGTCGGACACGCTCTATGGCTACACCTTC	-	TRBV6-1	TRBJ1-2	-
CASSPSRTGISGNTIYF	TGTGCCAGCTCACCAAGCAGAACAGGGATCTCTGGAAACACCATATATTTT	-	TRBV18	TRBJ1-3	-
CASSPALAGEGTDTQYF	TGTGCCAGCTCACCTGCTCTGGCGGGAGAAGGAACAGATACGCAGTATTTT	-	TRBV18	TRBJ2-3	TRBD2